This TCR beta chain was recorded in a study of stem cell transplantation in POMP-related autoinflammatory disease (dated by TCRdb to the early 2020s). With respect to the entire study: It was hypothesized that MHC class I-dependent CD8+ T-cell differentiation and positive selection are impaired by defective thymoproteasomes, resulting in skewing of the TRB repertoire. Before transplant, CD4+ naive T-cell skewing, low CD8+ T-cell proportions, and reduced T-cell cytokine secretion were observed in patients. To find out how POMP deficiency affects T-cell receptor beta repertoire diversity and CDR3 characteristics, high-throughput TRB sequencing was used. Broader findings and caveats from the paper: In PRAID patients, the trend toward lower diversity and increased clonality reached statistical significance only for regulatory T cells. Across all analyzed T-cell subsets, PRAID patients tended toward lower TRB diversity and higher clonality. The number of unique TRB V-J gene pairings in PRAID patients was restricted.

The junction carries 14 bases between V and J, which are trimmed by 8 bases and 3 bases respectively. CDR1 and CDR2 were assigned from the germline V gene (reference sequence) as MNHNY and SVGAGI. The CDR3 has 13 amino acids, counting the end cysteine and phenylalanine. CDR3 DNA only is kept here, 39 bases in frame from base 1. Libraries were constructed by the immunoSEQ multiplex PCR assay. Concerning the study's data processing: Repertoire diversity was quantified with Shannon entropy, accounting for clonal size distribution. The Gini-Simpson index (Simpson_1-D) served as the measure of how unequally clonotypes were distributed. TCRdb took this table from immuneACCESS and kept in-frame rearrangements with V and J called. Such tables lack part of the clones; where checked against another copy, unresolved V genes explain under half of the gap, and the rest is unexplained. V, J and clone size reflect that table, while D and trimming were determined from the DNA. Across this sample there are 8,500 to 14,000 clones, with approximately 86% seen only once. About half of the sample belongs to the ten largest clones.

In light of the paper, this sample's time point label describes: before hematopoietic stem cell transplant. PRAID was a condition in which autoinflammation came alongside prominent immunodeficiency. Prior to TRB sequencing, T-cell subsets (conventional T cells, CD8+ T cells, regulatory T cells, T follicular helper cells) were sorted. Notes on this clone: No antigen is known for it. Per-nucleotide qualities are absent, and no much larger clonotype sits a single base away.

This receptor was identified in a human donor with POMP-related autoinflammation and immune dysregulation (PRAID). Sequencing was performed on CD8+ T cells from PBMCs, taken before stem cell transplantation. The sequence is built from TRBV6-6 and TRBJ2-7; 5 matching bases give a weak D call of TRBD2. The sequenced DNA: TGTGCCAGCGCGGGCGACGGCCTCTACGAGCAGTACTTC. This encodes CASAGDGLYEQYF.